These 15 T cell receptor beta chains share one sample of origin, sequenced in a study of T cell responses to AZD1222 COVID-19 vaccine. Libraries were prepared by immunoSEQ multiplex PCR; TCRdb keeps only in-frame clonotypes and omits some of them. The table has 130,000 to 150,000 clones, about 91% seen once; the top ten hold about 15%. The specimen was peripheral blood, collected on day 0 of AZD1222 vaccination. Receptor source: an adult in good health.

The chain employs TRBV27 and TRBJ1-2, with 8 bases fitting TRBD1. The CDR3 runs 14 residues. Losses at the gene ends were 3 bases for V and 7 bases for J; bases not matched to a gene: 7. Germline lookup yields CDR1 MNHEY and CDR2 SMNVEV (reference sequence). The CDR3 nucleotides read TGTGCCAGCAGTTTTTCGACAGGGGCAGGTGGCTACACCTTC. It specifies CASSFSTGAGGYTF.

This chain connects TRBV6-5 to TRBJ1-5; 9 bases map to TRBD1. This CDR3 is built from 14 residues. Germline V gives CDR1 MNHEY, CDR2 SVGAGI. V lost 6 bases, J lost 6 bases, and 6 bases stayed unmatched. Here the CDR3 DNA reads TGTGCCAGCAGGAACACAGGGGGCGGTCAGCCCCAGCATTTT. Encoded protein: CASRNTGGGQPQHF.

DNA for the CDR3: TGTGCCAGCAGCGATCGACAGGGCGGTGAGGAAAAACTGTTTTTT. Residues: CASSDRQGGEEKLFF. The chain carries TRBV7-9 and TRBJ1-4, with TRBD1 matching 7 bases. Losses at the gene ends were 5 bases for V and 8 bases for J; bases not matched to a gene: 11. Germline CDR1 SEHNR, CDR2 FQNEAQ (reference sequence). This CDR3 has 15 residues.

This clone appeared once. The same CDR3 can be traced to other DNA sequences in this sample. This sequence joins TRBV18 and TRBJ2-5; 7 nucleotides line up with TRBD2. In germline, CDR1 is KGHSH, CDR2 LQKENI. After removal of 2 bases from V and 2 bases from J, the junction contained 5 bases not matched to a gene. There are 15 residues in the CDR3. The CDR3 DNA is TGTGCCAGCTCACCAAGGCAGGGAGGGCAAGAGACCCAGTACTTC. Translation: CASSPRQGGQETQYF.

This chain uses TRBV2 with TRBJ1-1; 8 bases map to TRBD1. Germline lookup yields CDR1 SNHLY and CDR2 FYNNEI. Unmatched junction bases numbered 5, after V lost 2 bases and J lost 3 bases. The CDR3 has 15 residues. The DNA of the CDR3 is TGTGCCAGCAGTGAACAGGGGGCGTCCTACACTGAAGCTTTCTTT. Its translation is CASSEQGASYTEAFF.

This chain uses TRBV7-9 with TRBJ1-4; D possibly corresponds to TRBD1 (6 bases). The CDR3 contains 15 residues. V lost 5 bases and J lost 5, with 15 bases in between. Germline V lookup: CDR1 SEHNR, CDR2 FQNEAQ (reference sequence). Here the CDR3 reads CASSRAGGANEKLFF. The DNA of the CDR3 is TGTGCCAGCAGCCGGGCCGGGGGGGCGAATGAAAAACTGTTTTTT.

The sample holds a few counts of this clone. The gene calls are TRBV3-1 (or the pseudogene TRBV3-2) and TRBJ1-2; maybe TRBD1 (6 bases). This CDR3 region has 15 residues. Germline-derived CDR1 and CDR2 are LGHDT and YNNKEL (reference sequence). Trimming shortened V by 3 bases and J by 4 bases, and 15 bases separated the two germline ends. The CDR3 reads CASSHLDRRVYGYTF. The CDR3 DNA sequence: TGTGCCAGCAGCCACCTCGACAGGAGGGTCTATGGCTACACCTTC.

The J gene is TRBJ2-5, the V gene TRBV5-6; a possible D gene is TRBD1 (6 bases). Germline CDR1 reads SGHDT; CDR2 reads YYEEEE. The CDR3 spans 15 residues. V was cut by 0 bases and J by 2 bases, with 11 bases left in between. CDR3 sequence (DNA): TGTGCCAGCAGCTTGGCCCCCGACAGGCAAGAGACCCAGTACTTC. Translated: CASSLAPDRQETQYF.

The CDR3 reads CASSQWDEPGQGPCYGYTF. The CDR3 nucleotides are TGCGCCAGCAGTCAATGGGACGAACCGGGACAGGGGCCCTGCTATGGCTACACCTTC. J is TRBJ1-2 and V is TRBV23-1; 10 positions agree with TRBD1. TRBV23-1 is an open reading frame whose function is uncertain. The CDR3 extends over 19 amino acids. V shed 1 base and J 4 bases; nucleotides not matched to a gene: 15.

This clone was counted a single time. The chain uses TRBV28 and TRBJ2-1; D call uncertain. V shed 3 bases and J shed 10 bases, with 19 bases lying between them. This CDR3 spans 15 amino acids. Germline V CDR1 and CDR2: MDHEN, SYDVKM. CDR3 amino acids: CASSLNPSALYEQFF. The CDR3 coding sequence is TGTGCCAGCAGTTTGAACCCTTCGGCTCTATACGAGCAGTTCTTC.

This clone was counted only a few times. The rearrangement uses TRBV19 and TRBJ1-1; no clear D. Trimming cost V 1 base and J 0 bases, with 6 bases left between them. The CDR3 loop spans 14 amino acids. Looked up from germline, CDR1 is LNHDA and CDR2 is SQIVND (reference sequence). The CDR3 loop is CASSIGRLNTEAFF. CDR3 coding DNA: TGTGCCAGTAGTATAGGACGGCTGAACACTGAAGCTTTCTTT.

V gene TRBV7-9 combines with J gene TRBJ1-2, with D unclear. The V gene's germline CDR1 is SEHNR and CDR2 FQNEAQ (reference sequence). The CDR3 runs to 12 residues. The V end was cut by 1 base, the J end by 7 bases, with 7 bases between. The CDR3 sequence is CASSLVQAGYTF. The CDR3, as DNA: TGTGCCAGCAGCTTAGTGCAGGCTGGCTACACCTTC.

The J gene is TRBJ2-2, the V gene TRBV4-1; D call uncertain. CDR1 MGHRA and CDR2 YSYEKL come from the germline V gene. The length of the CDR3 is 12 residues. V lost 4 bases to trimming and J lost 6 bases, with 6 bases between them. This chain's CDR3 is CASSLIAGELFF. The CDR3 DNA is TGCGCCAGCAGCCTTATCGCCGGGGAGCTGTTTTTT.

The count of this clone is one. This sequence joins TRBV9 and TRBJ2-3; D is unresolved. Germline loops: CDR1 SGDLS, CDR2 YYNGEE. The CDR3 covers 15 residues. Between the trimmed V and J ends, which lost 0 bases and 1 base, there was a span of 9 bases. CDR3 protein: CASSVGLVRTDTQYF. In DNA, the CDR3 is TGTGCCAGCAGCGTAGGACTGGTTCGCACAGATACGCAGTATTTT.

The genes are TRBV27 and TRBJ1-2, with D possibly matching TRBD1 (5 bases). The germline CDR1 and CDR2 sequences are MNHEY and SMNVEV (reference sequence). V was cut by 3 bases and J by 2 bases, with 13 bases left in between. This CDR3 spans 15 amino acids. The CDR3 here is CASSFTGRRNYGYTF. The CDR3 region has the DNA TGTGCCAGCAGTTTTACGGGACGGAGGAACTATGGCTACACCTTC.